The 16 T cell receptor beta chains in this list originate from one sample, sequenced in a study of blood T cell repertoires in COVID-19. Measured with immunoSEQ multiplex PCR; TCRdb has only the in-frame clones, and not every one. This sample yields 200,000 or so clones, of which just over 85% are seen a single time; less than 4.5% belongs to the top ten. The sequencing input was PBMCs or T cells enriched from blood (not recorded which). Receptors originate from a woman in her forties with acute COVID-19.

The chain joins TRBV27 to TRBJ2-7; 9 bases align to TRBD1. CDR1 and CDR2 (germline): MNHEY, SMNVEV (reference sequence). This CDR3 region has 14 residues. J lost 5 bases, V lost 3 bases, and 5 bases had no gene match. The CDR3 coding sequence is TGTGCCAGCAGTTTGGGGGACAGGGCCCACGAGCAGTACTTC. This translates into CASSLGDRAHEQYF.

This CDR3 reads CASSVPGLPNSPLHF. In nucleotides, the CDR3 is TGTGCCAGCAGCGTCCCGGGACTGCCAAATTCACCCCTCCACTTT. J is TRBJ1-6 and V is TRBV25-1; TRBD1 is a possible D gene (5 bases). The CDR3 consists of 15 residues. V gave up 6 bases and J gave up 7 bases, with 16 bases separating them. Germline-derived CDR1 and CDR2 are MGHDK and SYGVNS.

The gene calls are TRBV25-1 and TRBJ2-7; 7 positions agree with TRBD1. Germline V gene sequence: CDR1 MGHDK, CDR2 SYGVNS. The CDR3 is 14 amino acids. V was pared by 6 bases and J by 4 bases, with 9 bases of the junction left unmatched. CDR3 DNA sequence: TGTGCCAGCAGCCCGACAGGGAACCTTTACGAGCAGTACGTC. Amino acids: CASSPTGNLYEQYV.

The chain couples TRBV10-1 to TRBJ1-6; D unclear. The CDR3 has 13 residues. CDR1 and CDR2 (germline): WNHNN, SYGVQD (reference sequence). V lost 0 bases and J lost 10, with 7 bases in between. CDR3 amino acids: CASSESSRSPLHF. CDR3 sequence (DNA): TGCGCCAGCAGTGAGTCAAGCCGATCACCCCTCCACTTT.

CDR3 residues: CAISEFYRGNTEAFF. In DNA form, the CDR3 reads TGTGCCATCAGTGAGTTTTACAGGGGGAACACTGAAGCTTTCTTT. This rearrangement joins TRBV10-3 to TRBJ1-1, with TRBD1 matching 7 bases. Germline-derived CDR1 and CDR2 are ENHRY and SYGVKD. The CDR3 length is 15 residues. Losses at the gene ends were 1 base for V and 1 base for J; bases not matched to a gene: 3.

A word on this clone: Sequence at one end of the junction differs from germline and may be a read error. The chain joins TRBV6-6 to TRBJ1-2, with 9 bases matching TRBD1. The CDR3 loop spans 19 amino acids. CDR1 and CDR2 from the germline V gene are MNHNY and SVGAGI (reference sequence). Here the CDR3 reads CASSPTIGTGYPMAVGRRF. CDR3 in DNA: TGTGCCAGCAGTCCTACAATCGGGACAGGGTACCCTATGGCTGTGGGTCGACGCTTC.

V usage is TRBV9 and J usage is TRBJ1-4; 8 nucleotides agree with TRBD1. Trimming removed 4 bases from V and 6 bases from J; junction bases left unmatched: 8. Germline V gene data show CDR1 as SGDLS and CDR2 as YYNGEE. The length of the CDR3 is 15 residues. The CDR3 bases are TGTGCCAGCAGCCCGTGGGACAGGAGCGATGAAAAACTGTTTTTT. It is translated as CASSPWDRSDEKLFF.

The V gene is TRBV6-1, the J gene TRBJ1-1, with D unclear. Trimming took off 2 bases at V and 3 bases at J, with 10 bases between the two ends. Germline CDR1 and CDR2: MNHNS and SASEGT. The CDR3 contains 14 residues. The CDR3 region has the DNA TGTGCCAGCAGTGAATTGGGGAGGGACACTGAAGCTTTCTTT. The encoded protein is CASSELGRDTEAFF.

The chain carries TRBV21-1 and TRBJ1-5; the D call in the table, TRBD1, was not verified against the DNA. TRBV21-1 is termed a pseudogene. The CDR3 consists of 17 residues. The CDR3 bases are TGTGCCAGCAGCAAAGGCGGGACAGGGATAAGCAATCAGCCCCAGCATTTT. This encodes CASSKGGTGISNQPQHF.

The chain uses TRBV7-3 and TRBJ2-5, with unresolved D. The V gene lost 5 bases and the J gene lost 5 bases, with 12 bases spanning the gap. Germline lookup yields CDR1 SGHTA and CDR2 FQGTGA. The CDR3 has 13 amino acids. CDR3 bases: TGTGCCAGCAGCCCCTCATTTCGGGAGACCCAGTACTTC. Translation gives CASSPSFRETQYF.

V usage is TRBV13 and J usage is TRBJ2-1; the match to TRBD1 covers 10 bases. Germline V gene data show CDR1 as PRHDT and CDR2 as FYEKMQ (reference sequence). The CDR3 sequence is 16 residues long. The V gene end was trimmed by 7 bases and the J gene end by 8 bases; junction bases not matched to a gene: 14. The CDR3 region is CASTSRSGQGVYEQFF. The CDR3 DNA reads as TGTGCCAGCACCTCTCGAAGTGGACAGGGGGTTTATGAGCAGTTCTTC.

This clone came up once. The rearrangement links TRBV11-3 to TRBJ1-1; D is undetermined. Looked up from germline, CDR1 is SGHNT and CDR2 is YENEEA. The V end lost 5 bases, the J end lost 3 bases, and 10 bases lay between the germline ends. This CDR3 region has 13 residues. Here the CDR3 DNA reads TGTGCCAGCAGCCGTCACGGGTACACTGAAGCTTTCTTT. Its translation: CASSRHGYTEAFF.

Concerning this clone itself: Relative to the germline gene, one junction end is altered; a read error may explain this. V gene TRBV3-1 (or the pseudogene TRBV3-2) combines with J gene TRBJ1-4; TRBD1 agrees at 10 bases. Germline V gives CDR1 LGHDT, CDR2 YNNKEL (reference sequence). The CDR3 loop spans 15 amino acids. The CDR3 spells CASSKDRGRSEKLFF. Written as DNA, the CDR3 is TGTGCCAGCAGCAAAGACAGGGGGCGAAGTGAAAAACTGTTTTTT.

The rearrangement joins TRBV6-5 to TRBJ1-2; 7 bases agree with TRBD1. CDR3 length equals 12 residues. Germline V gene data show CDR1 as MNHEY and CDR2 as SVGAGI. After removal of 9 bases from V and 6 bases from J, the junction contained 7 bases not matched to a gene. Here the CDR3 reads CASTGTVDGYTF. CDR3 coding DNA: TGTGCCAGTACCGGGACAGTCGATGGCTACACCTTC.

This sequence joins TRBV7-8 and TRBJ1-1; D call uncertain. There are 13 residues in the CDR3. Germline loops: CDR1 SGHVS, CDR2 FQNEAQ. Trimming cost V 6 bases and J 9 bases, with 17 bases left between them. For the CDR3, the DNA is TGTGCCAGCAGGAAACAGTTTGGGAGTCAAGCTTTCTTT. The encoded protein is CASRKQFGSQAFF.

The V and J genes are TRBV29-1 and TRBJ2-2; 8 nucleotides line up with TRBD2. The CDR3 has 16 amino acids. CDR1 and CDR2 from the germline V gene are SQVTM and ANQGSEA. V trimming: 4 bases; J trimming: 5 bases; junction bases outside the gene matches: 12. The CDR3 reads CSVARLAGPRTGELFF. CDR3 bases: TGCAGCGTTGCGAGGCTAGCGGGCCCCCGGACCGGGGAGCTGTTTTTT.